This T cell receptor (beta chain) was captured in a study of patients and donors after allogeneic stem cell transplantation. TCRdb reprocessed the RT-PCR reads via MiXCR and lists one record per CDR3 protein. Here the sample spans about 110,000 distinct CDR3 sequences, 35% being singletons. This clonotype has more than one count but fewer than ten. The V and J ends lost 5 bases and 0 bases, in that order; junction bases with no gene match: 12. This CDR3 contains 20 residues. Germline V gene sequence: CDR1 SEHNR, CDR2 FQNEAQ (reference sequence). The rearrangement links TRBV7-9 to TRBJ2-1; 14 bases match TRBD2. The clonotype originates from a human donor who was either an allogeneic HSCT recipient or a stem cell or donor lymphocyte infusion donor (not recorded which). It is not recorded whose cells these are; they may come from a transplant donor. The sequenced sample consisted of blood, either unsorted or a sorted T cell fraction (not recorded which). The CDR3 loop is CASSPPPGLAGDNSYNEQFF. The CDR3 nucleotides read TGTGCCAGCAGCCCCCCTCCGGGACTAGCGGGAGATAACTCCTACAATGAGCAGTTCTTC.